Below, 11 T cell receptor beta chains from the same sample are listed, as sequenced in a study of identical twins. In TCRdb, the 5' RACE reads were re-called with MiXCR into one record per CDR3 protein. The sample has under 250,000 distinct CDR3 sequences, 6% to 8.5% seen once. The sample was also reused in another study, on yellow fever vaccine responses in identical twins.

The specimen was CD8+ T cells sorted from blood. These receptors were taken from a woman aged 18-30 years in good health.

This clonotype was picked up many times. The CDR3 coding sequence is TGTGCCAGCAGTGGACCGACAGGTTCCCAAGAGACCCAGTACTTC. This gives the protein CASSGPTGSQETQYF. This sequence joins TRBV28 and TRBJ2-5, with D perhaps TRBD1 (6 bases). Germline values: CDR1 MDHEN, CDR2 SYDVKM. Trimming took 5 bases from V and 1 from J, leaving 14 bases between them. CDR3 length: 15 amino acids. Combining the CDR3 with reference TRBV28 and TRBJ2-5 gives the whole variable domain DVKVTQSSRYLVKRTGEKVFLECVQDMDHENMFWYRQDPGLGLRLIYFSYDVKMKEKGDIPEGYSVSREKKERFSLILESASTNQTSMYLCASSGPTGSQETQYFGPGTRLLVL.

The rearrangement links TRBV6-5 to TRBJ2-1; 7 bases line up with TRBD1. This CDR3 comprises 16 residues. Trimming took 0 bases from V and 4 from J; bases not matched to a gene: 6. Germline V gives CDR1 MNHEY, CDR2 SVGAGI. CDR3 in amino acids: CASSYSPGTAYNEQFF. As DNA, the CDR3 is TGTGCCAGCAGTTACTCCCCCGGGACAGCTTACAATGAGCAGTTCTTC.

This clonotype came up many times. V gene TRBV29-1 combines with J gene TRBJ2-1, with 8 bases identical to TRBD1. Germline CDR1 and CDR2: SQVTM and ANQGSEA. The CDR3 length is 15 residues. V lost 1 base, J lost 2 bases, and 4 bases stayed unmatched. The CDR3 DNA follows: TGCAGCGTTGAAGGCGCAGGGGGCGCCTACAATGAGCAGTTCTTC. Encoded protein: CSVEGAGGAYNEQFF.

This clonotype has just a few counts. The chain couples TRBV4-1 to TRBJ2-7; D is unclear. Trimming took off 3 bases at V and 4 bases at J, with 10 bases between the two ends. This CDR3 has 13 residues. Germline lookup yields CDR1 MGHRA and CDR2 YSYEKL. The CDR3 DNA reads TGCGCCAGCAGCCAGGCCTTACGATACGAGCAGTACTTC. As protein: CASSQALRYEQYF.

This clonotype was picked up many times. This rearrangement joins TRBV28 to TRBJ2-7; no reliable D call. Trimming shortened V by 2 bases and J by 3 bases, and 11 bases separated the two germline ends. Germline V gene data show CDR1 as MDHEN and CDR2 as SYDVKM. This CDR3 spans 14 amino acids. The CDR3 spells CASSLVYTIYEQYF. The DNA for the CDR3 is TGTGCCAGCAGTTTAGTATACACCATCTACGAGCAGTACTTC.

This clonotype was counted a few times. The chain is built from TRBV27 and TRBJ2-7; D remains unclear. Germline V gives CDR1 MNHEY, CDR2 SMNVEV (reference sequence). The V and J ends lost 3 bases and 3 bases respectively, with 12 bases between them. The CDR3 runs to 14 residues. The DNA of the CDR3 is TGTGCCAGCAGTTTGGGCCGTTCTGGCTACGAGCAGTACTTC. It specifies CASSLGRSGYEQYF.

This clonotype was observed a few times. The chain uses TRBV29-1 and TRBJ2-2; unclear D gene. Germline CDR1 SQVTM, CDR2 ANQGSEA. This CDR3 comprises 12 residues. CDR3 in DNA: TGCGTCGTGTTGGGGAACACCGGGGAGCTGTTTTTT. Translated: CVVLGNTGELFF.

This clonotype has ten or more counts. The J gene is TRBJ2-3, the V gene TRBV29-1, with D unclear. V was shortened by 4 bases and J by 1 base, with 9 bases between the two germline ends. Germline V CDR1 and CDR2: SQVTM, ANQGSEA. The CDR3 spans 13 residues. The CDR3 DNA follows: TGCAGCGTTGTTGAACCACGCACAGATACGCAGTATTTT. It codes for CSVVEPRTDTQYF.

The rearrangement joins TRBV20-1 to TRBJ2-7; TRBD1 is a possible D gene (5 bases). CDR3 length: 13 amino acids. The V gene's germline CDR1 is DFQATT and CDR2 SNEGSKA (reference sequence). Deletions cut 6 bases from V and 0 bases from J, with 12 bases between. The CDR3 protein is CSARQPSSYEQYV. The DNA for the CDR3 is TGCAGTGCCCGACAGCCGAGCTCCTACGAGCAGTACGTC.

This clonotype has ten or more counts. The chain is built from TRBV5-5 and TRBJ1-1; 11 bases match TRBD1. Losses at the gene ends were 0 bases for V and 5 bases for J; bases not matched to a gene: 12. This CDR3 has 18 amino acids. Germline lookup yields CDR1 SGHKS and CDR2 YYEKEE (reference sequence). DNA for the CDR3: TGTGCCAGCAGCTTGGTTGTTGTGGGACAGGGGGGGAAGACTGAAGCTTTCTTT. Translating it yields CASSLVVVGQGGKTEAFF.

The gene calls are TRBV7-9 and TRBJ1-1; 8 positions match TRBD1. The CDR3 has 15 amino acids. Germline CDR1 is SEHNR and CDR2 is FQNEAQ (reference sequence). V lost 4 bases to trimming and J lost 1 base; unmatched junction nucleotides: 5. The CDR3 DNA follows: TGTGCCAGCAGCTACACAGGACAGGGGAACACTGAAGCTTTCTTT. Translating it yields CASSYTGQGNTEAFF.